A single T cell receptor beta chain is shown here with its context. Given a far larger clone just one base away, this is likely a sequencing read error. This entry is derived from a study of regulatory T cells in long-lasting Graves disease. iRepertoire HTBI primers and Arm-PCR of CDR3 regions built TCR beta libraries. TCRdb called the multiplex PCR reads again in MiXCR, with one record for every CDR3 protein. The table lists roughly 560,000 distinct CDR3 sequences, around 12% of them singletons, with 7.5% to 9% in the top ten. The time point denotes: newly diagnosed GD, antithyroid drugs for less than 3 months. The TCR library used RNA extracted from PBMCs. Germline V gene lookup returns CDR1 SGHAT and CDR2 FQDESV (reference sequence). The CDR3 loop spans 13 amino acids. A further study also used this sample, focusing on T cells in Graves' hyperthyroidism and ophthalmopathy. That report notes: Ophthalmopathy was model-predicted a median roughly 6.3 months pre-onset.

The clonotype was recovered from a woman under 40 with Graves disease. The V gene is TRBV11-1, the J gene TRBJ2-1; possible D gene TRBD1, 6 bases. The tail of the sequence fits TRBJ2-5 better, so the J call may be wrong. The sequences come from peripheral blood mononuclear cells (PBMCs), collected at new diagnosis, from a patient treated with antithyroid drugs. The CDR3 protein is CASSFDRRETQYF. CDR3 DNA: TGTGCCAGCAGCTTTGACAGGAGGGAGACCCAGTACTTC.